Below are 3 T cell receptor beta chains sequenced from a single sample in a study of beta chain features in type 1 diabetes. Study observations and caveats: Moderate yet significant TCRB CDR3 shortening was seen in Type 1 diabetes patients in all four CD4+ subsets.

Their antigen targets remain unknown. The investigators reverse transcribed all of the isolated RNA, so they sequenced expressed TCRB transcripts. Assay: immunoSEQ multiplex PCR; the TCRdb copy retains only in-frame clones and omits some. Of 310,000 or so clones listed, over 14% were seen once; the top ten hold around 0.015%. The sequenced sample consisted of naive CD4+ T cells from blood. These receptors were obtained from a man aged 18 to 30 with type 1 diabetes.

The DNA of the CDR3 is TGTGCCAGCAGCGGGATGGCTGGGGCCAACGTCCTGACTTTC. Protein product: CASSGMAGANVLTF. The chain joins TRBV28 to TRBJ2-6; possible D gene TRBD2, 5 bases. V lost 6 bases to trimming and J lost 2 bases, with 8 bases between them. Germline CDR1 reads MDHEN; CDR2 reads SYDVKM. The CDR3 contains 14 residues.

The V call is TRBV4-3, the J call TRBJ1-5; D gene uncertain. Germline assignment: CDR1 LGHNA and CDR2 YSLEER. The ends were cut back, 0 bases at V and 6 bases at J, with 6 bases in the middle. The CDR3 is made up of 13 amino acids. The CDR3 here is CASSQDVSQPQHF. CDR3 DNA sequence: TGCGCCAGCAGCCAAGATGTGAGTCAGCCCCAGCATTTT.

The chain employs TRBV28 and TRBJ2-7; TRBD1 matches at 8 bases. This CDR3 is built from 15 residues. In germline, CDR1 is MDHEN, CDR2 SYDVKM. J lost 4 bases, V lost 3 bases, and 8 bases had no gene match. The CDR3 sequence: CASSFQRTGTYEQYF. The CDR3, as DNA: TGTGCCAGCAGTTTCCAAAGGACAGGGACTTACGAGCAGTACTTC.